This T cell receptor (beta chain) was recorded in a study of radiotherapy plus CTLA-4 blockade in lung cancer. A remark on this clone: The antigen remains unidentified.

This CDR3 is built from 18 residues. Germline loops: CDR1 SGHNT, CDR2 YENEEA. V lost 0 bases and J 1 base, leaving 16 bases between the germline ends. Study-wide results and caveats: Early clone dynamics of blood T cells, plus interferon-beta, reportedly predicted response best. Tumor-derived TCR clones expanded in blood after radiotherapy plus ipilimumab.

Data came from immunoSEQ multiplex PCR; TCRdb stores just in-frame clones and leaves some out. The data contain 60,000 to 65,000 clones, about 72% of them singletons. The material sequenced was peripheral blood, taken from a patient treated with radiotherapy plus ipilimumab. The source of this sequence is a human donor with non-small cell lung cancer who had a complete response to radiotherapy plus ipilimumab. The chain has TRBV11-3 and TRBJ2-1; D unresolved. DNA for the CDR3: TGTGCCAGCAGCTTAGATGCCCCAAGGAAGCTTTCCTACAATGAGCAGTTCTTC. It specifies CASSLDAPRKLSYNEQFF.